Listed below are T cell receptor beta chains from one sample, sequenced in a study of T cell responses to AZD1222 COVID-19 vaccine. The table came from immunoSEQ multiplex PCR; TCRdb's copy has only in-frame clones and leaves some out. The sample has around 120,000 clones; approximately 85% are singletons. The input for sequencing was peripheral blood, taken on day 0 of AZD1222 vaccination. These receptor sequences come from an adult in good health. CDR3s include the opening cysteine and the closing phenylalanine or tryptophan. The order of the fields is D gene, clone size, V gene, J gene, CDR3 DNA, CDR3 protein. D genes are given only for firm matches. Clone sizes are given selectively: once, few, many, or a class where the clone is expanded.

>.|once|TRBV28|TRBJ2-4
TGTGCCAGCAGACAGGGGGGGGCTCTAGCCAAAAACATTCAGTACTTC
CASRQGGALAKNIQYF
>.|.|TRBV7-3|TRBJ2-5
TGTGCCAGCAGCTTAATGGGGGGAGCGGAAGAGACCCAGTACTTC
CASSLMGGAEETQYF
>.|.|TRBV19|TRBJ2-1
TGTGCCAGCCAACCGGTATCGGGACGGAACTACAATGAGCAGTTCTTC
CASQPVSGRNYNEQFF
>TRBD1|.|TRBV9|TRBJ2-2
TGTGCCAGCAGCTCCCCGGGACCAGGGGGATATTCCACCGGGGAGCTGTTTTTT
CASSSPGPGGYSTGELFF
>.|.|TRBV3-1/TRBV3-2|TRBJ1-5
TGTGCCAGCAGCCAAGACACTAGCAATCAGCCCCAGCATTTT
CASSQDTSNQPQHF
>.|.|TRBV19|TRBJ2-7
TGTGCCAGTAGTAGCAGTCACTCCTACGAGCAGTACTTC
CASSSSHSYEQYF
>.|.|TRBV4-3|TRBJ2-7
TGCGCCAGCAGCCAAGACAGGGGAGCCTACGAGCAGTACTTC
CASSQDRGAYEQYF
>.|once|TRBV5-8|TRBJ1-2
TGTGCCAGCAGCTTGGGATCTGGGGGTTTGAGCTATGGCTACACCTTC
CASSLGSGGLSYGYTF
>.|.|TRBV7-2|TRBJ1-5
TGTGCCAGCGGCAGAGGAGTAAATCAGCCCCAGCATTTT
CASGRGVNQPQHF
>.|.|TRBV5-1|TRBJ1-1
TGCGCCAGCAGCCTGGGACTCCAAGGGTTACAATTTTATAACACTGAAGCTTTCTTT
CASSLGLQGLQFYNTEAFF
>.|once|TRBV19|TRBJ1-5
TGTGCCAGTAGTATCCCCTCGCGGAAGGTTAGGAATCAGCCCCAGCATTTT
CASSIPSRKVRNQPQHF
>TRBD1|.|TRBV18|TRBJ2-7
TGTGCCAGCTCACAATCCCGGGACAGGGTCTACGAGCAGTACTTC
CASSQSRDRVYEQYF
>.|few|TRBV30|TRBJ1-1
TGTGCCTGGAGTGTACTGAGGTCTGGAGCTTTCTTT
CAWSVLRSGAFF
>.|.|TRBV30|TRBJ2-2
TGTGCCTGGAAAAAGTCGGGGGTTATAGCCGGGGAGCTGTTTTTT
CAWKKSGVIAGELFF
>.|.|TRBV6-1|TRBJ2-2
TGTGCCAGCAGTGAAGGGGTCTGGGGGGCGGGGACCGGGGAGCTGTTTTTT
CASSEGVWGAGTGELFF
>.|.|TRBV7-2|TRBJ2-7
TGTGCCAGCAGCTTAGCCGACAGCTCGTGGTACGAGCAGTACTTC
CASSLADSSWYEQYF
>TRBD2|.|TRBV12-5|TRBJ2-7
TGTGCTAGTGCCCCGGGACTAGCCTCCTTTTGGGAGCAGTACTTC
CASAPGLASFWEQYF
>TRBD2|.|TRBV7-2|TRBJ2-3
TGTGCCAGCAGACAAATGGCGGGAGTGGCAGATACGCAGTATTTT
CASRQMAGVADTQYF
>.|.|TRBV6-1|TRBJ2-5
TGTGCCAGCAGTGAACCAGGGTTTGGAGAGACCCAGTACTTC
CASSEPGFGETQYF
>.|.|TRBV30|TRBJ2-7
TGTGCCTGTAAGACTGGGGGGGCTCCCTCCTACGAGCAGTACTTC
CACKTGGAPSYEQYF
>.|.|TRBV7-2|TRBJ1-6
TGTGCCAGCAGCAGACCCTCGGGGGGGCAGGATTCACCCCTCCACTTT
CASSRPSGGQDSPLHF
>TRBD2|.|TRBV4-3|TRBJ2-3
TGCGCCAGCAGCCAAGTGGCCGGCGGGGGGGCAGATACGCAGTATTTT
CASSQVAGGGADTQYF
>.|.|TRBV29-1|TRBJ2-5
TGCAGCGCTCGCACCACAGGGTGGGGAGAGACCCAGTACTTC
CSARTTGWGETQYF
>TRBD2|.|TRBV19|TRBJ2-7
TGTGCCAGTAGTATTGCGGGAGGCTACGAGCAGTACTTC
CASSIAGGYEQYF
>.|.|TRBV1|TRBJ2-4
TGCACCAGCAGCCAAGGGCGCGTAGCCAAAAACATTCAGTACTTC
CTSSQGRVAKNIQYF
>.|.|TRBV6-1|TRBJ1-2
TGTGCCAGCAGTGAAGGGCTCTCCTATGGCTACACCTTC
CASSEGLSYGYTF
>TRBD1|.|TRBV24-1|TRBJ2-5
TGTGCCACCAGTGCCGGACAGGGGGAAGAGACCCAGTACTTC
CATSAGQGEETQYF
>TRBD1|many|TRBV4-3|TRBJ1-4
TGCGCCAGCAGCCAAGAGTCAGGGACAGCAACTAATGAAAAACTGTTTTTT
CASSQESGTATNEKLFF
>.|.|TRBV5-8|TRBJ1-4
TGTGCCAGCAGCTCCTCCCTTGAGGCGTGGGCTAATGAAAAACTGTTTTTT
CASSSSLEAWANEKLFF
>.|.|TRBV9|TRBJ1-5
TGTGCCAGCAGCGTAGGCCCGGGGGGCTATCAGCCCCAGCATTTT
CASSVGPGGYQPQHF
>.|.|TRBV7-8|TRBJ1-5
TGTGCCAGCAGCAGCCGGGACAGCAATCAGCCCCAGCATTTT
CASSSRDSNQPQHF
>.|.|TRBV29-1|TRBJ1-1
TGCAGCGTTGCTGGGGACGGGGAAGCTTTCTTT
CSVAGDGEAFF
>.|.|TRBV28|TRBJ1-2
TGTGCCAGCGACGCGGCCGCCTCGGAGACAGATTCCTATGGCTACACCTTC
CASDAAASETDSYGYTF
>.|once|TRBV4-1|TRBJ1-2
TGCGCCAGCAGCCAAGACCACCCGACCCGGGAAGCTAACTATGGCTACACCTTC
CASSQDHPTREANYGYTF
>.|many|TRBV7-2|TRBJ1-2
TGTGCCAGCAGCTTCCTGAGGGCAGGGGATGGCTACACCTTC
CASSFLRAGDGYTF
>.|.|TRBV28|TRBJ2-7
TGTGCCAGCAGTTTTATATCGGCAAACTCCTACGAGCAGTACTTC
CASSFISANSYEQYF
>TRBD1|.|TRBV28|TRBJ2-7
TGTGCCAGCAGTTTCGGACAGGGAGTGTTGGGGCAGTACTTC
CASSFGQGVLGQYF
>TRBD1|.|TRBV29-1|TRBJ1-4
TGCAGCGTCCCGGCAGGGGGACTTAATGAAAAACTGTTTTTT
CSVPAGGLNEKLFF
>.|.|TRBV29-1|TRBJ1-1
TGCAGCGTTGGTCTGGGTGAAGCTTTCTTT
CSVGLGEAFF
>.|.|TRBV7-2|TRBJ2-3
TGTGCCAGCAGCTTAAGGGGTAGGGGGGGCGACACAGATACGCAGTATTTT
CASSLRGRGGDTDTQYF
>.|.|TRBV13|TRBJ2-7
TGTGCCAGCAGCCACCGGGACAAATCCTACGAGCAGTACTTC
CASSHRDKSYEQYF
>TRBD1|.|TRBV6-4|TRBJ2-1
TGTGCCAGCAGTGAGACCCCCGGACAGGCCCATAATGAGCAGTTCTTC
CASSETPGQAHNEQFF
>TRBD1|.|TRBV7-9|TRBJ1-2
TGTGCCAGCAGCTTAGCGGTTGGGACAGGGGATTTTGGGGCCTATGGCTACACCTTC
CASSLAVGTGDFGAYGYTF
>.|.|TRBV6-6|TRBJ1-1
TGTGCCAGCAGTCAACTCTTGACAGCGAACACTGAAGCTTTCTTT
CASSQLLTANTEAFF
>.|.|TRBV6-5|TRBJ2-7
TGTGCCAGCATGGGGGTTTACGAGCAGTACTTC
CASMGVYEQYF
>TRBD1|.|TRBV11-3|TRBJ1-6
TGTGCCAGCAGCACCCGGACAGGAGGCCCCCTCCACTTT
CASSTRTGGPLHF
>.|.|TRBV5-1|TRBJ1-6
TGCGCCAGCAGCAAGGAGGCTACATATAATTCACCCCTCCACTTT
CASSKEATYNSPLHF
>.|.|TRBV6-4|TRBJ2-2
TGTGCCAGCACTCGAGAAGGGGGCACCGGGGAGCTGTTTTTT
CASTREGGTGELFF
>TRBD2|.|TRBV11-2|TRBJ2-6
TGTGCCAGCAGCTTAATACTAGCGGACTTCTCTGGGGCCAACGTCCTGACTTTC
CASSLILADFSGANVLTF
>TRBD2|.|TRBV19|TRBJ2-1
TGTGCCAGTAGTATGTGGGTAGCGGGGGACAATGAGCAGTTCTTC
CASSMWVAGDNEQFF
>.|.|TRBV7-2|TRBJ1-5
TGTGCCAGCAGCTTCTTTGGCCGTGATCAGCCCCAGCATTTT
CASSFFGRDQPQHF